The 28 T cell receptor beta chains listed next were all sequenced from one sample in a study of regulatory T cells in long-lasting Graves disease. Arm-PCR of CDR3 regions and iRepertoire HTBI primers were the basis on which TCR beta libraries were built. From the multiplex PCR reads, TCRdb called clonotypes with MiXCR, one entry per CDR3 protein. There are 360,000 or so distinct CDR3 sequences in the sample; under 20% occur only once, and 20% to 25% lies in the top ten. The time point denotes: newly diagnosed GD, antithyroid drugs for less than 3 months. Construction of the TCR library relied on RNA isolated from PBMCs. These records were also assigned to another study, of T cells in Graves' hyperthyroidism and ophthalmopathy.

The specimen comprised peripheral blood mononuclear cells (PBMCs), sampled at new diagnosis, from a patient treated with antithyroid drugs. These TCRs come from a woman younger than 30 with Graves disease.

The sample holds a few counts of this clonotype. CDR3 coding DNA: TGTGCCAGCAGCCCTAGCGGGAGGCTTTACAATGAGCAGTTCTTC. Translation: CASSPSGRLYNEQFF. This rearrangement joins TRBV3-1 to TRBJ2-1; 11 nucleotides line up with TRBD2. CDR3 length equals 15 residues. With V trimmed by 4 bases and J by 4 bases, 3 bases remained unmatched. Germline V lookup: CDR1 LGHDT, CDR2 YNNKEL (reference sequence).

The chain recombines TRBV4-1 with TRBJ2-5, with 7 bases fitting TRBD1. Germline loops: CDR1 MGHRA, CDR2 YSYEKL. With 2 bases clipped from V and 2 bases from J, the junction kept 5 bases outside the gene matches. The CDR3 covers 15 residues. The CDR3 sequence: CASSQLWGQQETQYF. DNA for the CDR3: TGCGCCAGCAGCCAACTTTGGGGACAGCAAGAGACCCAGTACTTC.

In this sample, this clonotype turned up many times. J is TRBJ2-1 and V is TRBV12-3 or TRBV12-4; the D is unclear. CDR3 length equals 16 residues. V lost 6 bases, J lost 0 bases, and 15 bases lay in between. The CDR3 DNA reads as TGTGCCAGCAGCCAAACTCGTACCCTCTCCTACAATGAGCAGTTCTTC. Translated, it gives CASSQTRTLSYNEQFF.

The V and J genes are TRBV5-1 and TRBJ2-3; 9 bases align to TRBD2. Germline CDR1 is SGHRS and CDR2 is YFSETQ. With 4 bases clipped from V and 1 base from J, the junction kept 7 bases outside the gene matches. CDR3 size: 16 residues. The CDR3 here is CASSAAGGPGTDTQYF. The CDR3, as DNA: TGCGCCAGCAGCGCTGCGGGAGGGCCCGGCACAGATACGCAGTATTTT.

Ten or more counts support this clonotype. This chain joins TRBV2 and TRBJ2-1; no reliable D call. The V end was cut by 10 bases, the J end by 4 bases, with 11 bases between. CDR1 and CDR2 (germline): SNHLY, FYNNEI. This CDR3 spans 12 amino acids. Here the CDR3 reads CATLGPYNEQFF. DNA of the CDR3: TGTGCCACCCTTGGGCCATACAATGAGCAGTTCTTC.

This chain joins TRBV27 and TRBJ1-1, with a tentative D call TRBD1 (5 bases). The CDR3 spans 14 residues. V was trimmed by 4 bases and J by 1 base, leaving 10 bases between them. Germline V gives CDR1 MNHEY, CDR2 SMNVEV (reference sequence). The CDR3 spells CASSYLGTNTEAFF. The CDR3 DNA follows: TGTGCCAGCAGTTATCTAGGGACGAACACTGAAGCTTTCTTT.

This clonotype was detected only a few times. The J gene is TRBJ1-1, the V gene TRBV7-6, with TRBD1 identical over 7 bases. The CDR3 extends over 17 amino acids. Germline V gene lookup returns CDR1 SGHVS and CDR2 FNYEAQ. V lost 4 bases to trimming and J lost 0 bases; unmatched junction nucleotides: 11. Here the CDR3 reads CASSSPPGTEMNTEAFF. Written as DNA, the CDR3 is TGTGCCAGCAGCTCCCCGCCGGGGACAGAAATGAACACTGAAGCTTTCTTT. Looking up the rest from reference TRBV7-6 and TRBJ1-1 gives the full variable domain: GAGVSQSPRYKVTKRGQDVALRCDPISGHVSLYWYRQALGQGPEFLTYFNYEAQQDKSGLPNDRFSAERPEGSISTLTIQRTEQRDSAMYRCASSSPPGTEMNTEAFFGQGTRLTVV.

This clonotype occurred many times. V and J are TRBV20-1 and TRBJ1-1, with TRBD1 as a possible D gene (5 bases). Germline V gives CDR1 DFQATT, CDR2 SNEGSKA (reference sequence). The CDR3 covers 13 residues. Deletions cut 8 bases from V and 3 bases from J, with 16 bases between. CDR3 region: CSRSPEGYTEAFF. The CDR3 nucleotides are TGCAGTCGTAGTCCAGAGGGGTACACTGAAGCTTTCTTT.

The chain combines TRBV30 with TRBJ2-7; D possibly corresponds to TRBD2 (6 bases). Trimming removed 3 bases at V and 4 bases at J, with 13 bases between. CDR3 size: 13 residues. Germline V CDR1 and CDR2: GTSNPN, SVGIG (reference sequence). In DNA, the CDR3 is TGTGCCTGGAGCCCGGGACGGGAGTACGAGCAGTACTTC. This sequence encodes CAWSPGREYEQYF.

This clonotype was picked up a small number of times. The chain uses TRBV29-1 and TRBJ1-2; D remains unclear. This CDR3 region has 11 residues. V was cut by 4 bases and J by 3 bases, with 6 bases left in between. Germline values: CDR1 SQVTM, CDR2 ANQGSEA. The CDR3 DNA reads TGCAGCGTTGCGGGTGACTATGGCTACACCTTC. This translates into CSVAGDYGYTF. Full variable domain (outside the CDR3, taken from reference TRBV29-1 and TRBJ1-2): SAVISQKPSRDICQRGTSLTIQCQVDSQVTMMFWYRQQPGQSLTLIATANQGSEATYESGFVIDKFPISRPNLTFSTLTVSNMSPEDSSIYLCSVAGDYGYTFGSGTRLTVV.

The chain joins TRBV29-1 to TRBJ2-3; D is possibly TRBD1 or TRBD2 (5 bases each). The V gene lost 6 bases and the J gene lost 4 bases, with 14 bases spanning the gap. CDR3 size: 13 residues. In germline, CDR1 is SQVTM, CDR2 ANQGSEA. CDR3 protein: CSVRGPGPDTQYF. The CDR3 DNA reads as TGCAGCGTGCGCGGGCCGGGGCCAGATACGCAGTATTTT.

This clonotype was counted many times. The DNA of the CDR3 is TGTGCCAGCAGCTTGGGGGGGGTCCTCACAGATACGCAGTATTTT. Translation: CASSLGGVLTDTQYF. The genes are TRBV7-8 and TRBJ2-3; 7 bases are a match to TRBD2. The CDR3 is 15 amino acids. Germline V gene lookup returns CDR1 SGHVS and CDR2 FQNEAQ. V trimming: 3 bases; J trimming: 2 bases; junction bases outside the gene matches: 5.

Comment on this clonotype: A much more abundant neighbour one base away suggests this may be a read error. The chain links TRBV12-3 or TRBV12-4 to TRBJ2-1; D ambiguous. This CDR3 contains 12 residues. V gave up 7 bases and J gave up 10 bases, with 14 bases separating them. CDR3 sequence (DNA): TGTGCCAGCACCTGGGGTCCCGGGGAGCAGTTCTTC. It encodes CASTWGPGEQFF.

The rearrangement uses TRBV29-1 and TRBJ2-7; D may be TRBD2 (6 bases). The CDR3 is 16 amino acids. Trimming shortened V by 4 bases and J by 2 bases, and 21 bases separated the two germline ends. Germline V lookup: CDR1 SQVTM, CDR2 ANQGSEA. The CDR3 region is CSVGGFQGLTAYEQYF. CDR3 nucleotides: TGCAGCGTTGGGGGATTTCAGGGACTTACCGCCTACGAGCAGTACTTC.

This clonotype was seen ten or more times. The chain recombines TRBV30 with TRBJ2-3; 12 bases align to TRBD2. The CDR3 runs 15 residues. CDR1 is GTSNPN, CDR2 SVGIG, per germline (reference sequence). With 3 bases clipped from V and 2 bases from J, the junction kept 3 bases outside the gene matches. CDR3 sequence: CAWSGLAGLTDTQYF. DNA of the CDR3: TGTGCCTGGAGCGGACTAGCGGGACTCACAGATACGCAGTATTTT.

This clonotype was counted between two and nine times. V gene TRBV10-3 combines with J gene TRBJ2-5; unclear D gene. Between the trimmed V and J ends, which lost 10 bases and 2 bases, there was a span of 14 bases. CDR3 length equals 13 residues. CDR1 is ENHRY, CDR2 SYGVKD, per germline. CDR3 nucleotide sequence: TGTGCCACCCATTCCGGGTCGCAAGAGACCCAGTACTTC. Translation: CATHSGSQETQYF.

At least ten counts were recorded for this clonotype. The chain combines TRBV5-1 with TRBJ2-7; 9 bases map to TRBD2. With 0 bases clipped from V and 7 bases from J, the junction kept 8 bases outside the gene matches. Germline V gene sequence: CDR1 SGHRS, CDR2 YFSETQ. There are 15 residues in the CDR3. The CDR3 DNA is TGCGCCAGCAGCTTGGGTAGCGGGAGTCTTAGTGAGCAGTACTTC. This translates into CASSLGSGSLSEQYF.

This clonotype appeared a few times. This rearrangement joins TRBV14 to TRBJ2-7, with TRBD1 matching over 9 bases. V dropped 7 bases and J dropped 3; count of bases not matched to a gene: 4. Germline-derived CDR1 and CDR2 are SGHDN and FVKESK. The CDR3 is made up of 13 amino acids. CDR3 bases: TGTGCCAGCACTTCGGACAGGGGCTACGAGCAGTACTTC. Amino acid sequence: CASTSDRGYEQYF.

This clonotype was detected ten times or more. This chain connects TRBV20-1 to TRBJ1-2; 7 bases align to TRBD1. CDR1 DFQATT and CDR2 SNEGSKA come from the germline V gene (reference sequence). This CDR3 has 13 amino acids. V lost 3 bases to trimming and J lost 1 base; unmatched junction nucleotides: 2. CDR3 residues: CSASTGVNYGYTF. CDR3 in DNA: TGCAGTGCTAGCACAGGGGTTAACTATGGCTACACCTTC.

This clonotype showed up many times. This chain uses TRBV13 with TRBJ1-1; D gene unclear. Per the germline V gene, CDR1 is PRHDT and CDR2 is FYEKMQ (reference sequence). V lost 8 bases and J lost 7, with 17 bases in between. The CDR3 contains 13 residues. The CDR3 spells CASSLAGQNEAFF. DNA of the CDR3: TGTGCCAGCTCACTCGCCGGGCAGAATGAAGCTTTCTTT.

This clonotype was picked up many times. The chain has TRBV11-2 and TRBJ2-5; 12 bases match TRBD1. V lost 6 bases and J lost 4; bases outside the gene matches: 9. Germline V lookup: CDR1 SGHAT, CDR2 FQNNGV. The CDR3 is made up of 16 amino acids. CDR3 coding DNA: TGTGCCAGCAGAGCTCGGGACAGGGGGCGAAGAGAGACCCAGTACTTC. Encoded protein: CASRARDRGRRETQYF.

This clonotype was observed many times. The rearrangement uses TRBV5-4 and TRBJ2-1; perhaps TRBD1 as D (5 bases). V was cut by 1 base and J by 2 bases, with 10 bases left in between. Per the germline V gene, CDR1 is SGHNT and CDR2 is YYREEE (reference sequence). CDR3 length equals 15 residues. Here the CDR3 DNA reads TGTGCCAGCAGCTTGAGGGGCGACACCTACAATGAGCAGTTCTTC. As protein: CASSLRGDTYNEQFF.

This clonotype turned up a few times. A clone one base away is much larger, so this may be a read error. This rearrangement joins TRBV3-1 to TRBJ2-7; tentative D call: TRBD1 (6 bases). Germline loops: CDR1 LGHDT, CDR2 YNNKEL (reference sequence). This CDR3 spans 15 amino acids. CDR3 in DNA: TGTGTCAGCAGCCAGGCGACAGGAGGTACCTACGAGCAGTACTTC. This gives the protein CVSSQATGGTYEQYF.

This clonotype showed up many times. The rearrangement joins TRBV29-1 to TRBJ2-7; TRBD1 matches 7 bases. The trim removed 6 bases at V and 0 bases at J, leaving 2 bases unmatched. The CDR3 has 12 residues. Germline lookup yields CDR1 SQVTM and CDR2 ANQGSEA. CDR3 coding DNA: TGCAGCGTGGGACAGATCTCCTACGAGCAGTACTTC. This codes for CSVGQISYEQYF.

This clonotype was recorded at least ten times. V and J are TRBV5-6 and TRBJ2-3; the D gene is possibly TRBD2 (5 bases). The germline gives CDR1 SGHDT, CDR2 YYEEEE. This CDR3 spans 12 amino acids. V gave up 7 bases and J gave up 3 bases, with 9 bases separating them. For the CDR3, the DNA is TGTGCCAGCGGAGAGGGAACAGATACGCAGTATTTT. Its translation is CASGEGTDTQYF.

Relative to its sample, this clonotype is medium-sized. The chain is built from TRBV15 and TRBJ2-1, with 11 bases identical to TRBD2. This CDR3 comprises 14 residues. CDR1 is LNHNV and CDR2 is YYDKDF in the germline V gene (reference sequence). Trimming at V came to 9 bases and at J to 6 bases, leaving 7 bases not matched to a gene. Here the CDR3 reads CATNSGRALNEQFF. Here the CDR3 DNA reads TGTGCCACAAATAGCGGGAGGGCCCTCAATGAGCAGTTCTTC.

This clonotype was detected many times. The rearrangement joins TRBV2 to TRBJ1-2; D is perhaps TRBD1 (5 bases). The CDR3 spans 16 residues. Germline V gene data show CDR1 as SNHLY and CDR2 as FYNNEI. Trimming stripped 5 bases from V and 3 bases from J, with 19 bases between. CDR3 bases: TGTGCCAGCAGTTCGGGGCCGAGGGGTGGGGACTATGGCTACACCTTC. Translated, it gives CASSSGPRGGDYGYTF. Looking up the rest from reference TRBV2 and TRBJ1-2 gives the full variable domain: EPEVTQTPSHQVTQMGQEVILRCVPISNHLYFYWYRQILGQKVEFLVSFYNNEISEKSEIFDDQFSVERPDGSNFTLKIRSTKLEDSAMYFCASSSGPRGGDYGYTFGSGTRLTVV.

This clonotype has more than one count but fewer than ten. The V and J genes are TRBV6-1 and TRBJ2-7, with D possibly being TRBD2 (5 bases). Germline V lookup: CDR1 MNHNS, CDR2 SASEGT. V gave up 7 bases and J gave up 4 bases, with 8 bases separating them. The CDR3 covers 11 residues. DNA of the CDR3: TGTGCCAGCACCGGGAAATACGAGCAGTACTTC. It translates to CASTGKYEQYF.